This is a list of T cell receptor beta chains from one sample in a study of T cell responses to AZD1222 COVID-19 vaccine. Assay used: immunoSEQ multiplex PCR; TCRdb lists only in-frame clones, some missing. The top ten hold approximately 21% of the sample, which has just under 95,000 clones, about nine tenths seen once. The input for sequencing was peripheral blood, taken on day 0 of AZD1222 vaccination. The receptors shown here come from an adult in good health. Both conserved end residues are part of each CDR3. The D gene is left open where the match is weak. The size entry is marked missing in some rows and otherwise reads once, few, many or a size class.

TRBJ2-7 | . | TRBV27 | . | TGTGCCAGCAGTTTAATGGCCACACTCGAGCAGTACTTC | CASSLMATLEQYF
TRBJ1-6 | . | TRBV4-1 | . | TGCGCCAGCAGCCACCCCCCACGGGGTTCACCCCTCCACTTT | CASSHPPRGSPLHF
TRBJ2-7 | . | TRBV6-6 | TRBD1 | TGTGCCAGCTGCCCGTCAGGACAGGGGCCCTACGAGCAGTACTTC | CASCPSGQGPYEQYF
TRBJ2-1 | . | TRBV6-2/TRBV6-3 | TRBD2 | TGTGCCAGCAGTCGGGGGGGCGTCGACAATGAGCAGTTCTTC | CASSRGGVDNEQFF
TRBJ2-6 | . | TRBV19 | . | TGTGCCAGCAGAGTGGAGACAGGCTCTGGGGCCAACGTCCTGACTTTC | CASRVETGSGANVLTF
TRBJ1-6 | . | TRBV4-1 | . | TGCGCCAGCAGCCAAGAGACCGCTAATTCACCCCTCCACTTT | CASSQETANSPLHF
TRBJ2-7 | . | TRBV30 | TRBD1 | TGTGCCTGGGAGTTTGACAGGGAATACGAGCAGTACTTC | CAWEFDREYEQYF
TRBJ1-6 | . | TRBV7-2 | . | TGTGCCAGCAGCTTAGCTTGGTTTTCACCCCTCCACTTT | CASSLAWFSPLHF
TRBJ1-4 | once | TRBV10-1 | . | TGCGCCAGCAGTGACCCGCGATCTGGGGGGGCAAAGGAAAAACTGTTTTTT | CASSDPRSGGAKEKLFF
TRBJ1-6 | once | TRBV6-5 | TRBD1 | TGTGCCAGCAGTCACCGGGACAGGAAAAATTCACCCCTCCACTTT | CASSHRDRKNSPLHF
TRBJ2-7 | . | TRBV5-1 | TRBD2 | TGCGCCAGCAGCTCCGGACTAGCGGGAAACTACGAGCAGTACTTC | CASSSGLAGNYEQYF
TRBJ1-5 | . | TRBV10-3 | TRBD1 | TGTGCCGCGGCGGGACAGGGCGGCAATCAGCCCCAGCATTTT | CAAAGQGGNQPQHF
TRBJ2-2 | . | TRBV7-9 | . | TGTGCCAGCAGCCGGACACCCCCGGCCGGGGAGCTGTTTTTT | CASSRTPPAGELFF
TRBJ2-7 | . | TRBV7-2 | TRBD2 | TGTGCCAGCAGTCGACTAGCGGGGGACTCCTACGAGCAGTACTTC | CASSRLAGDSYEQYF
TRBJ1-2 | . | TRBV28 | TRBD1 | TGTGCCAGCGAAAGTACCGGGACAGGGGGATGGGGCTACACCTTC | CASESTGTGGWGYTF
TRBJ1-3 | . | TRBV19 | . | TGTGCCAGTAGTATTAAATCGAATACAGGTGGAAACACCATATATTTT | CASSIKSNTGGNTIYF
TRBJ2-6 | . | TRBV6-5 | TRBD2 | TGTGCCAGCACAAGCGGGGGAGGTGGGGCCAACGTCCTGACTTTC | CASTSGGGGANVLTF
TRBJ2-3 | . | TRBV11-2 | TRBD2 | TGTGCCAGCAGCTTAGCGGGGGGGCCCACAGATACGCAGTATTTT | CASSLAGGPTDTQYF
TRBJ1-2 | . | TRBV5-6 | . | TGTGCCAGCAGCTTGGAGGGTATAGGCTATGGCTACACCTTC | CASSLEGIGYGYTF
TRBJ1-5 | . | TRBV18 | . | TGTGCCAGCTCCACGGGGGAAAACCCCAATCAGCCCCAGCATTTT | CASSTGENPNQPQHF
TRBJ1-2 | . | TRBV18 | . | TGTGCCAGCTCACCCACAGGGAGAACTAACTATGGCTACACCTTC | CASSPTGRTNYGYTF
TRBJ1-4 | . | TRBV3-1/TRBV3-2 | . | TGTGCCAGCAGCCAGTCAACTAATGAAAAACTGTTTTTT | CASSQSTNEKLFF
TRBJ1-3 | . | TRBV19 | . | TGTGCCAGTAGCTCCCCCTCTGGAAACACCATATATTTT | CASSSPSGNTIYF
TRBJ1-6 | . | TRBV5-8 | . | TGTGCCAGCAGCTTAACGGGGGCCTATAATTCACCCCTCCACTTT | CASSLTGAYNSPLHF
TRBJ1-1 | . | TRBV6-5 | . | TGTGCCAGCAGTTACGACGTTAACACTGAAGCTTTCTTT | CASSYDVNTEAFF
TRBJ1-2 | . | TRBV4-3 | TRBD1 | TGCGCCAGCAGCCCGAACCCCCGGGACAGGATAACTAACTATGGCTACACCTTC | CASSPNPRDRITNYGYTF
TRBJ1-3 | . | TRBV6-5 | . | TGTGCCAGCAGTTACTCGTGGGACATAGGAAACACCATATATTTT | CASSYSWDIGNTIYF
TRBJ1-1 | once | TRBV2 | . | TGTGCCAGTGGATTTCCCTTCACTGAAGCTTTCTTT | CASGFPFTEAFF
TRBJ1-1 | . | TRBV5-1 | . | TGCGCCAGCAGCTTCGGGCCTTCGGGCACTGAAGCTTTCTTT | CASSFGPSGTEAFF
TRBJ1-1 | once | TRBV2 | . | TGTGCCAGCAGAAGGGGCACTGAAGCTTTCTTT | CASRRGTEAFF
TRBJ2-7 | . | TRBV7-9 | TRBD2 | TGTGCCAGCAGCTCAGGACTAGTCTACGAGCAGTACTTC | CASSSGLVYEQYF
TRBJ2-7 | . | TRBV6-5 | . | TGTGCCAGCAGCGGGACGGCGAGCTCCTACGAGCAGTACTTC | CASSGTASSYEQYF
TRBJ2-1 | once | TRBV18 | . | TGTGCCAGCTCACCAGCGACAGAGAGCAATGAGCAGTTCTTC | CASSPATESNEQFF
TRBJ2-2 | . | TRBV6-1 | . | TGTGCCAGCAGTGAGTCGGGAAACACCGGGGAGCTGTTTTTT | CASSESGNTGELFF
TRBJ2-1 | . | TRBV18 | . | TGTGCCAGCTCCGCACAGGGTTGGGATGAGCAGTTCTTC | CASSAQGWDEQFF
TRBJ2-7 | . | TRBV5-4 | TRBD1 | TGTGCCAGCAGCTTGCCTGACAGGGGATTTGCCTACGAGCAGTACTTC | CASSLPDRGFAYEQYF
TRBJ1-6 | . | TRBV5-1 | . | TGCGCCAGCAGCTTGGAGACCGATGGATCACCCCTCCACTTT | CASSLETDGSPLHF
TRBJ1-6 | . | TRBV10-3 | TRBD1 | TGTGCCATCAGACGGACAGGAAATAATTCACCCCTCCACTTT | CAIRRTGNNSPLHF
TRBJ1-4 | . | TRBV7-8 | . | TGTGCCAGCAGCTTAGTTTTTGTTGAAAAACTGTTTTTT | CASSLVFVEKLFF
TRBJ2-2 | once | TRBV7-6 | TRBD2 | TGTGCCAGCAGCTACGGACTAGCGAACACCGGGGAGCTGTTTTTT | CASSYGLANTGELFF
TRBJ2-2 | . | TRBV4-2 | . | TGTGCCAGCAGCGCAGGGGCGAACACCGGGGAGCTGTTTTTT | CASSAGANTGELFF
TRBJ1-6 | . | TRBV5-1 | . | TGCGCCAGCAGCTTGGTGGTTGCGAGATATAATTCACCCCTCCACTTT | CASSLVVARYNSPLHF
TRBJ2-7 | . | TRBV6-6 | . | TGTGCCAGCAGTTATAACAGGGCGGCCTACGAGCAGTACTTC | CASSYNRAAYEQYF
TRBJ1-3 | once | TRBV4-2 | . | TGTGCCAGCAGCCAAGGACGGGGCTCTGGAAACACCATATATTTT | CASSQGRGSGNTIYF
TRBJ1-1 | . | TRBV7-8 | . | TGTGCCAGCAGCTTAGCGGTGGGGGGCGCGAACACTGAAGCTTTCTTT | CASSLAVGGANTEAFF
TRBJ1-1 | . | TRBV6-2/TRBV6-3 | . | TGTGCCAGCAGCCAGGGACTCATGAACACTGAAGCTTTCTTT | CASSQGLMNTEAFF
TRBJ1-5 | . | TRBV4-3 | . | TGCGCCAGCAGCCAAGGTTTTTCCAGGGGAGGACAGCCCCAGCATTTT | CASSQGFSRGGQPQHF
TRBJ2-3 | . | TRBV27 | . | TGTGCCAGCAGTTTCTACCTAAGCACAGATACGCAGTATTTT | CASSFYLSTDTQYF
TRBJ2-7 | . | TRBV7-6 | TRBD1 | TGTGCCAGCAGCCTAACGGGGGCTCCGGACAGGGTTTTTTTGGAGCAGTACTTC | CASSLTGAPDRVFLEQYF
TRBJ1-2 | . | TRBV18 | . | TGTGCCAGCTCAGGGACGGAGACCTATGGCTACACCTTC | CASSGTETYGYTF
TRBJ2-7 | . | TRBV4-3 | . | TGCGCCAGCAGCCAAGAGGGACGCCAGCCGGGGGTTCACGAGCAGTACTTC | CASSQEGRQPGVHEQYF
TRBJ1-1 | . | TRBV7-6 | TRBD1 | TGTGCCAGCAGCTTACGCCAGGGGGGTTCGGCTGAAGCTTTCTTT | CASSLRQGGSAEAFF
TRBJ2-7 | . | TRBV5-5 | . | TGTGCCAGCAGCCCCCAGGGGAACTACGAGCAGTACTTC | CASSPQGNYEQYF
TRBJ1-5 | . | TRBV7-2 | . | TGTGCCAGCAGCCTAGTTGTAATCGGCAATCAGCCCCAGCATTTT | CASSLVVIGNQPQHF
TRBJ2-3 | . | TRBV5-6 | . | TGTGCCAGCAGCTCCCAGGGTCCGGGTACGCAGTATTTT | CASSSQGPGTQYF
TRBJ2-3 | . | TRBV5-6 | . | TGTGCCAGCAGCTTGGTCGGGGATCCGGATAGTGGCACAGATACGCAGTATTTT | CASSLVGDPDSGTDTQYF
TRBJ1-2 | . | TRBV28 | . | TGTGCCAGCAGTTCGCGGGGGCGTGCTAACTATGGCTACACCTTC | CASSSRGRANYGYTF
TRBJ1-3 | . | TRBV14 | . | TGTGCCAGCAGCCAAGATCTGGGGAGCATGGGCCGGAGCTCTGGAAACACCATATATTTT | CASSQDLGSMGRSSGNTIYF